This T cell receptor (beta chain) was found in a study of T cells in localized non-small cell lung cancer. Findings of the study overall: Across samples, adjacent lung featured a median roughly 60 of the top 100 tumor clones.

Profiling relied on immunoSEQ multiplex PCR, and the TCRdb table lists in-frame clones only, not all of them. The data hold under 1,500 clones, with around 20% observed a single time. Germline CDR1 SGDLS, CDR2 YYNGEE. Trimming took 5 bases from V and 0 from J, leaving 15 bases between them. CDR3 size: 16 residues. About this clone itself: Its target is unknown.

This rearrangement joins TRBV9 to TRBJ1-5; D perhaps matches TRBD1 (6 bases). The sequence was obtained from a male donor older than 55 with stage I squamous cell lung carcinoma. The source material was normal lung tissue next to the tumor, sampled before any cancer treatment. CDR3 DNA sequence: TGTGCCAGCAGTCACAGGACAGTTTATAGCAATCAGCCCCAGCATTTT. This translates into CASSHRTVYSNQPQHF.